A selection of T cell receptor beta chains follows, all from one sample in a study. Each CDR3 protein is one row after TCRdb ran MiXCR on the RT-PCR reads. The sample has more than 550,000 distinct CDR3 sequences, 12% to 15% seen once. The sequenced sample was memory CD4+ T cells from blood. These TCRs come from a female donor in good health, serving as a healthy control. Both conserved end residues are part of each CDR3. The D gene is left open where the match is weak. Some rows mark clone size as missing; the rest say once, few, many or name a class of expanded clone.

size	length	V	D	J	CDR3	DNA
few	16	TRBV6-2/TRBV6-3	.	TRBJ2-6	CASSYSFRVGANVLTF	TGTGCCAGCAGTTACTCCTTCAGGGTTGGGGCCAACGTCCTGACTTTC
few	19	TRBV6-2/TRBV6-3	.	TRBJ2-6	CASSYFTGSMVSGANVLTF	TGTGCCAGCAGTTACTTCACGGGTAGTATGGTTTCTGGGGCCAACGTCCTGACTTTC
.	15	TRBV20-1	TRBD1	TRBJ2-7	CSAKTGTGTSYEQYF	TGCAGTGCTAAGACCGGGACAGGGACTTCCTACGAGCAGTACTTC
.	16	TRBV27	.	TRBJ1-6	CASSLWLGGDNSPLHF	TGTGCCAGCAGTTTATGGTTAGGGGGAGATAATTCACCCCTCCACTTT
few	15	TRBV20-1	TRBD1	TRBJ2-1	CSARTPGQQYNEQFF	TGCAGTGCTAGGACTCCGGGACAGCAGTACAATGAGCAGTTCTTC
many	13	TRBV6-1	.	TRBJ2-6	CAGRPPGANVLTF	TGTGCCGGCCGACCTCCTGGGGCCAACGTCCTGACTTTC
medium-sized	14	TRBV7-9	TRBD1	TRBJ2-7	CASSMTGVTYEQYF	TGTGCCAGCAGCATGACAGGGGTAACCTACGAGCAGTACTTC
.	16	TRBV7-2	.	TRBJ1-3	CASSPTGPTSGNTIYF	TGTGCCAGCAGCCCAACAGGGCCCACCTCTGGAAACACCATATATTTT
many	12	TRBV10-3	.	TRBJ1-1	CAISDKPAEAFF	TGTGCCATCAGCGATAAACCCGCTGAAGCTTTCTTT
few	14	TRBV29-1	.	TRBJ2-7	CSVEDRGVSYEQYF	TGCAGCGTTGAAGACAGGGGGGTCTCCTACGAGCAGTACTTC
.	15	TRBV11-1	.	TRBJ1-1	CASSSFWGVTTEAFF	TGTGCCAGCAGCTCCTTTTGGGGTGTAACCACTGAAGCTTTCTTT
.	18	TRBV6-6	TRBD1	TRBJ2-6	CASSYRGQGYSGANVLTF	TGTGCCAGCAGTTACCGTGGACAGGGGTACTCTGGGGCCAACGTCCTGACTTTC
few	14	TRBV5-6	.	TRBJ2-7	CASSLPGPIYEQYF	TGTGCCAGCAGCTTGCCCGGCCCTATCTACGAGCAGTACTTC
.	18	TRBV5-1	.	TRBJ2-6	CASSLVFGRGVGANVLTF	TGCGCCAGCAGCTTGGTTTTCGGCAGGGGGGTTGGGGCCAACGTCCTGACTTTC
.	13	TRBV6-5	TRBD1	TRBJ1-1	CATTGVKVTEAFF	TGTGCCACCACAGGGGTGAAGGTCACTGAAGCTTTCTTT
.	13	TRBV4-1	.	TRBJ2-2	CASSQVMGGELFF	TGCGCCAGCAGCCAAGTAATGGGCGGGGAGCTGTTTTTT
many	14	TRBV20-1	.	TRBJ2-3	CSARVYHSTDTQYF	TGCAGTGCTAGAGTCTACCACAGCACAGATACGCAGTATTTT
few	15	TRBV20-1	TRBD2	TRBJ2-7	CSAVRMTSGTYEQYF	TGCAGTGCTGTTAGAATGACTAGCGGAACCTACGAGCAGTACTTC
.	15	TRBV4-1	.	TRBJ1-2	CASSQESRVLGGYTF	TGCGCCAGCAGCCAAGAGTCCCGGGTCTTGGGTGGCTACACCTTC
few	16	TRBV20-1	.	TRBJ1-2	CSAPVLGRGRGYGYTF	TGCAGTGCTCCTGTTTTGGGCAGGGGACGGGGCTATGGCTACACCTTC
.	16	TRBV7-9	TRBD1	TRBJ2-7	CASSPNPGQGGYEQYF	TGTGCCAGCAGCCCGAACCCCGGACAGGGGGGATACGAGCAGTACTTC
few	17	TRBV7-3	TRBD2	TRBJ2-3	CASSRSGTSGGQDTQYF	TGTGCCAGCAGCCGTTCAGGGACTAGCGGGGGCCAGGATACGCAGTATTTT
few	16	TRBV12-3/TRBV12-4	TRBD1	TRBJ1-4	CASRPTTGATNEKLFF	TGTGCCAGCAGACCTACTACAGGGGCGACTAATGAAAAACTGTTTTTT
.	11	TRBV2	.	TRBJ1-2	CASSAGSGYTF	TGTGCCAGCAGTGCAGGGAGTGGCTACACCTTC
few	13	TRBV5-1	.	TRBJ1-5	CASSLDNGQPQHF	TGCGCCAGCAGCTTGGACAACGGTCAGCCCCAGCATTTT
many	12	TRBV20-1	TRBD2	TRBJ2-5	CSEEREGETQYF	TGCAGTGAGGAGCGGGAGGGGGAGACCCAGTACTTC
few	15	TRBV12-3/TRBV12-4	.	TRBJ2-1	CASSSGANVYNEQFF	TGTGCCAGCAGTTCGGGGGCTAATGTCTACAATGAGCAGTTCTTC
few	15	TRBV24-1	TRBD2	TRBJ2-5	CATSGGSGKQETQYF	TGTGCCACCAGTGGAGGTAGCGGGAAACAAGAGACCCAGTACTTC
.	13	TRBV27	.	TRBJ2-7	CASRPSSVYEQYF	TGTGCCAGCAGGCCCTCTAGCGTCTACGAGCAGTACTTC
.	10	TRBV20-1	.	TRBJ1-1	CSARRTEAFF	TGCAGTGCTAGGAGAACTGAAGCTTTCTTT
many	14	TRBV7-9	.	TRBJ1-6	CASSLDRISSPLHF	TGTGCCAGCAGCTTAGATCGAATCAGTTCACCCCTCCACTTT
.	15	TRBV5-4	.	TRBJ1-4	CASSLEEQSNEKLFF	TGTGCCAGCAGCTTGGAGGAACAGTCTAATGAAAAACTGTTTTTT
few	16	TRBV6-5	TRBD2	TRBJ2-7	CASRSPRSGTAYEQYF	TGTGCCAGCAGGTCCCCCCGTAGCGGGACCGCCTACGAGCAGTACTTC
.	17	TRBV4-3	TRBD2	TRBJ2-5	CASSQLVAGVTEETQYF	TGCGCCAGCAGCCAATTGGTAGCGGGTGTTACGGAAGAGACCCAGTACTTC
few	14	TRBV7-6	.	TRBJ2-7	CASSPQGFNYEQYF	TGTGCCAGCAGTCCTCAGGGATTCAACTACGAGCAGTACTTC
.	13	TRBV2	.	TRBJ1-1	CASFSLGNTEAFF	TGTGCCAGCTTCTCTTTGGGGAACACTGAAGCTTTCTTT
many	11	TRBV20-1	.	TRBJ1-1	CSVRENTEAFF	TGCAGTGTACGGGAAAACACTGAAGCTTTCTTT